This passage covers 30 T cell receptor beta chains from one sample sequenced in a study of T cell responses to AZD1222 COVID-19 vaccine. Assay used: immunoSEQ multiplex PCR; TCRdb lists only in-frame clones, some missing. The repertoire consists of 150,000 or so clones, with over 80% occurring once and the leading ten covering about 3%. Sequences were derived from peripheral blood, sampled on day 0 of MenACWY control vaccination. These receptors were obtained from an adult in good health.

The V and J genes are TRBV9 and TRBJ1-1; TRBD1 matches at 9 bases. The junction had 4 bases not matched to a gene; V was cut back by 4 bases and J by 3 bases. This CDR3 comprises 14 residues. Per germline, CDR1 SGDLS and CDR2 YYNGEE. The CDR3 DNA reads as TGTGCCAGCAGCCCACAGGGGGCGGACACTGAAGCTTTCTTT. This sequence encodes CASSPQGADTEAFF. Drawing the rest from reference TRBV9 and TRBJ1-1, the complete variable domain is DSGVTQTPKHLITATGQRVTLRCSPRSGDLSVYWYQQSLDQGLQFLIQYYNGEERAKGNILERFSAQQFPDLHSELNLSSLELGDSALYFCASSPQGADTEAFFGQGTRLTVV.

The chain combines TRBV6-5 with TRBJ2-3; the D is unclear. CDR1 is MNHEY, CDR2 SVGAGI, per germline. The CDR3 contains 14 residues. V was shortened by 4 bases and J by 5 bases, with 13 bases between the two germline ends. The CDR3 reads CASSFPDRLDTQYF. The CDR3 coding sequence is TGTGCCAGCAGTTTCCCGGACCGTTTAGATACGCAGTATTTT.

The chain employs TRBV27 and TRBJ1-2; 7 bases fit TRBD1. The length of the CDR3 is 15 residues. V trimming: 5 bases; J trimming: 2 bases; junction bases outside the gene matches: 8. The V gene's germline CDR1 is MNHEY and CDR2 SMNVEV (reference sequence). CDR3 sequence reads: CASSRDSFRNYGYTF. The CDR3 DNA is TGTGCCAGCAGTCGGGACAGCTTCCGAAACTATGGCTACACCTTC.

Comment on this clone: The junction does not match germline at one end; this may be a read error. The genes are TRBV7-9 and TRBJ2-3; possible D gene TRBD1, 5 bases. This CDR3 is built from 14 residues. Germline lookup yields CDR1 SEHNR and CDR2 FQNEAQ (reference sequence). CDR3 sequence reads: CASRLDSNTDTQYF. The CDR3, as DNA: TGTGCCAGCAGATTAGACAGTAACACAGATACGCAGTATTTT.

The J gene is TRBJ2-2, the V gene TRBV6-5, with 13 positions matching TRBD2. Germline V gene sequence: CDR1 MNHEY, CDR2 SVGAGI. The CDR3 runs 16 residues. After removal of 4 bases from V and 7 bases from J, the junction contained 6 bases not matched to a gene. Written as DNA, the CDR3 is TGTGCCAGCAGTTGGACTAGCGGGAGTAAGGGCGGGGAGCTGTTTTTT. It specifies CASSWTSGSKGGELFF.

The chain combines TRBV9 with TRBJ1-2; D remains ambiguous. The CDR3 is made up of 13 amino acids. V gave up 5 bases and J gave up 4 bases, with 12 bases separating them. Germline V gene data show CDR1 as SGDLS and CDR2 as YYNGEE. CDR3 region: CASRPAASYGYTF. CDR3 DNA: TGTGCCAGCAGGCCCGCCGCGAGCTATGGCTACACCTTC.

This clone showed up just once. The chain uses TRBV29-1 and TRBJ1-5, with D perhaps TRBD1 (6 bases). The germline V gene has CDR1 SQVTM and CDR2 ANQGSEA. Trimming pared 6 bases from V and 0 bases from J, leaving 15 bases between. The CDR3 is 15 residues long. This CDR3 is CSVSQQGDSNQPQHF. The CDR3 bases are TGCAGCGTCAGCCAACAGGGAGATAGCAATCAGCCCCAGCATTTT.

The chain uses TRBV7-9 and TRBJ1-2; D is possibly TRBD1 (6 bases). Germline CDR1 SEHNR, CDR2 FQNEAQ (reference sequence). The CDR3 has 14 residues. The V and J ends lost 4 bases and 2 bases respectively, with 11 bases between them. CDR3 DNA: TGTGCCAGCAGCTCCCAAACAGGGAACTATGGCTACACCTTC. It codes for CASSSQTGNYGYTF.

The chain couples TRBV19 to TRBJ1-2; 12 bases line up with TRBD1. Trimming took 5 bases from V and 5 from J; bases not matched to a gene: 6. CDR1 is LNHDA, CDR2 SQIVND, per germline (reference sequence). The CDR3 runs 15 residues. The CDR3 loop reads CASSPGTGGRYGYTF. CDR3 DNA: TGTGCCAGTAGTCCCGGGACAGGGGGCAGGTATGGCTACACCTTC.

This chain uses TRBV15 with TRBJ1-1; TRBD1 aligns across 9 bases. The CDR3 contains 14 residues. Germline assignment: CDR1 LNHNV and CDR2 YYDKDF (reference sequence). V lost 1 base to trimming and J lost 8 bases; unmatched junction nucleotides: 5. CDR3 DNA sequence: TGTGCCACCAGCAGAGGGGGGGACAGGGTCGAAGCTTTCTTT. This gives the protein CATSRGGDRVEAFF.

The rearrangement joins TRBV25-1 to TRBJ1-2; 8 bases fit TRBD1. From germline, CDR1 is MGHDK and CDR2 SYGVNS. The CDR3 covers 13 residues. V shed 4 bases, J shed 5 bases, and the junction held 3 bases outside the gene matches. As DNA, the CDR3 is TGTGCCAGCAGTGGAGACAGGGGATATGGCTACACCTTC. Translation: CASSGDRGYGYTF.

CDR3 residues: CASSATGDTGELFF. Here the CDR3 DNA reads TGTGCCAGCAGCGCGACAGGGGACACCGGGGAGCTGTTTTTT. This chain links TRBV9 with TRBJ2-2, with 8 bases identical to TRBD1. The CDR3 has 14 residues. V lost 3 bases to trimming and J lost 3 bases; unmatched junction nucleotides: 1. The germline gives CDR1 SGDLS, CDR2 YYNGEE.

V gene TRBV6-5 combines with J gene TRBJ2-7; 8 positions match TRBD1. Germline V gene data show CDR1 as MNHEY and CDR2 as SVGAGI. The CDR3 is 15 amino acids. With 9 bases clipped from V and 3 bases from J, the junction kept 13 bases outside the gene matches. CDR3 DNA: TGTGCCAGTAATAAATCCCCACAGGGGGACTACGAGCAGTACTTC. Its protein product is CASNKSPQGDYEQYF.

The genes are TRBV6-4 and TRBJ2-1, with D perhaps matching TRBD2 (5 bases). This CDR3 is 14 amino acids long. The germline V gene encodes CDR1 MRHNA and CDR2 SNTAGT. The V end was cut by 2 bases, the J end by 8 bases, with 13 bases between. The CDR3 loop reads CASSDRASSDEQFF. DNA of the CDR3: TGTGCCAGCAGTGACCGCGCTAGCTCAGATGAGCAGTTCTTC.

CDR3 nucleotides: TGTGCCAGCAGTCCACAGGGGGCAGGGAACACTGAAGCTTTCTTT. The encoded protein is CASSPQGAGNTEAFF. V usage is TRBV6-5 and J usage is TRBJ1-1, with TRBD1 matching over 9 bases. The CDR3 extends over 15 amino acids. CDR1 and CDR2 (germline): MNHEY, SVGAGI. The V and J ends lost 5 bases and 1 base, in that order; junction bases with no gene match: 5.

This clone has only one observation. The chain couples TRBV5-3 to TRBJ1-2; D gene ambiguous. TRBV5-3 is given ORF status, its function remaining uncertain. The CDR3 is made up of 16 amino acids. Between the trimmed V and J ends, which lost 2 bases and 2 bases, there was a span of 16 bases. CDR3 DNA sequence: TGTGCCAGAAGCTTCGTCCCTAAAGTGGTAAACTATGGCTACACCTTC. The encoded protein is CARSFVPKVVNYGYTF.

The chain links TRBV28 to TRBJ1-5, with D tentatively TRBD1 (5 bases). Looked up from germline, CDR1 is MDHEN and CDR2 is SYDVKM. The CDR3 has 16 residues. With 2 bases removed from V and 6 bases from J, the gap between germline ends came to 17 bases. The CDR3 region is CASSLQWPGSFQPQHF. The CDR3 nucleotides read TGTGCCAGCAGTTTACAGTGGCCAGGGTCATTTCAGCCCCAGCATTTT.

The V and J genes are TRBV27 and TRBJ1-1; D is perhaps TRBD1 (5 bases). Trimming took 9 bases from V and 5 from J, leaving 16 bases between them. Per germline, CDR1 MNHEY and CDR2 SMNVEV (reference sequence). CDR3 length equals 13 residues. CDR3 region: CASEGRKGTEAFF. The CDR3 DNA sequence: TGTGCCAGTGAGGGACGGAAGGGAACTGAAGCTTTCTTT.

This sequence joins TRBV3-1 (or the pseudogene TRBV3-2) and TRBJ1-5, with TRBD1 matching 7 bases. CDR1 is LGHDT and CDR2 is YNNKEL in the germline V gene (reference sequence). The trim removed 4 bases at V and 7 bases at J, leaving 7 bases unmatched. This CDR3 spans 14 amino acids. This CDR3 reads CASSLRGRQQPQHF. The CDR3 DNA follows: TGTGCCAGCAGCCTTAGGGGGCGTCAGCAGCCCCAGCATTTT.

The chain joins TRBV2 to TRBJ2-7, with D tentatively TRBD2 (6 bases). V was clipped by 3 bases and J by 7 bases, with 13 bases between them. CDR3 length: 13 amino acids. CDR1 is SNHLY, CDR2 FYNNEI, per germline. CDR3 DNA sequence: TGTGCCAGCAGTGAGGCGAAGGGGAGGGAGCAGTACTTC. Its protein is CASSEAKGREQYF.

This chain connects TRBV2 to TRBJ1-1, with no clear D. V was clipped by 1 base and J by 6 bases, with 6 bases between them. CDR1 and CDR2 (germline): SNHLY, FYNNEI. The CDR3 loop spans 12 amino acids. CDR3 bases: TGTGCCAGCAGTGAAGTTACCTCTGAAGCTTTCTTT. Amino acids: CASSEVTSEAFF.

Notes on this clone: One junction end does not reproduce the germline sequence, and a read error may be involved. V gene TRBV4-1 combines with J gene TRBJ2-7; TRBD1 or TRBD2 may be the D gene (5 bases each). CDR1 MGHRA and CDR2 YSYEKL come from the germline V gene. CDR3 length: 16 amino acids. CDR3 region: CASCQPGRTSSYEQYF. The DNA of the CDR3 is TGCGCCAGCTGCCAACCGGGACGGACTTCCTCCTACGAGCAGTACTTC.

This clone appeared once. The chain is built from TRBV9 and TRBJ1-6; no clear D gene. CDR1 SGDLS and CDR2 YYNGEE come from the germline V gene. V was trimmed by 6 bases and J by 7 bases, leaving 14 bases between them. The CDR3 extends over 14 amino acids. The CDR3 DNA reads TGTGCCAGCAACGAGGAGGGCCGAAATTCACCCCTCCACTTT. It is translated as CASNEEGRNSPLHF.

The chain combines TRBV14 with TRBJ1-2; D unresolved. With 4 bases removed from V and 4 bases from J, the gap between germline ends came to 13 bases. CDR3 length equals 14 residues. The germline gives CDR1 SGHDN, CDR2 FVKESK. The CDR3 DNA sequence: TGTGCCAGCAGCCTCGGGTCTACCATCTATGGCTACACCTTC. It is translated as CASSLGSTIYGYTF.

In this sample, this clone turned up once. The chain carries TRBV6-4 and TRBJ2-3, with D tentatively TRBD1 (6 bases). The V end lost 4 bases, the J end lost 1 base, and 6 bases lay between the germline ends. Germline assignment: CDR1 MRHNA and CDR2 SNTAGT. The CDR3 has 13 residues. CDR3 in amino acids: CASSGTGTDTQYF. CDR3 nucleotides: TGTGCCAGCAGTGGGACAGGCACAGATACGCAGTATTTT.

The V call is TRBV9, the J call TRBJ1-1, with 8 bases matching TRBD1. CDR3 length: 15 residues. The germline CDR1 and CDR2 sequences are SGDLS and YYNGEE. J was trimmed by 6 bases and V by 4 bases; bases with no gene match: 11. The CDR3 DNA sequence: TGTGCCAGCAGCCTAGAAACGGACAGGGTGTCTGAAGCTTTCTTT. Amino acid sequence: CASSLETDRVSEAFF.

The V call is TRBV11-2, the J call TRBJ2-7, with D unresolved. Germline CDR1 is SGHAT and CDR2 is FQNNGV. Trimming stripped 0 bases from V and 2 bases from J, with 5 bases between. This CDR3 has 13 amino acids. The CDR3 region has the DNA TGTGCCAGCAGCTTAGAAGCGACCTACGAGCAGTACTTC. This gives the protein CASSLEATYEQYF.

The genes are TRBV14 and TRBJ2-1; 10 positions match TRBD2. The CDR3 has 15 residues. Germline V gives CDR1 SGHDN, CDR2 FVKESK. Trimming took 2 bases from V and 8 from J; bases not matched to a gene: 6. The CDR3 spells CASSQIAGGEYEQFF. CDR3 bases: TGTGCCAGCAGCCAAATAGCGGGGGGAGAGTATGAGCAGTTCTTC.

The V call is TRBV3-1 (or the pseudogene TRBV3-2), the J call TRBJ2-7; TRBD2 might be the D (6 bases). The CDR3 has 14 residues. Trimming took 5 bases from V and 3 from J, leaving 14 bases between them. From germline, CDR1 is LGHDT and CDR2 YNNKEL (reference sequence). CDR3: CASSSAGGNYEQYF. CDR3 DNA sequence: TGTGCCAGCAGCTCGGCCGGCGGGAACTACGAGCAGTACTTC.

The chain is built from TRBV27 and TRBJ1-2; 8 bases line up with TRBD1. The J segment lost 2 bases and the V segment lost 6 bases, leaving 17 bases of the junction unmatched. The germline V gene encodes CDR1 MNHEY and CDR2 SMNVEV (reference sequence). CDR3 length equals 18 residues. In nucleotides, the CDR3 is TGTGCCAGCAGCCTCCTCTCCGGTTGGCAGGGGGCAAACTATGGCTACACCTTC. Its protein product is CASSLLSGWQGANYGYTF.